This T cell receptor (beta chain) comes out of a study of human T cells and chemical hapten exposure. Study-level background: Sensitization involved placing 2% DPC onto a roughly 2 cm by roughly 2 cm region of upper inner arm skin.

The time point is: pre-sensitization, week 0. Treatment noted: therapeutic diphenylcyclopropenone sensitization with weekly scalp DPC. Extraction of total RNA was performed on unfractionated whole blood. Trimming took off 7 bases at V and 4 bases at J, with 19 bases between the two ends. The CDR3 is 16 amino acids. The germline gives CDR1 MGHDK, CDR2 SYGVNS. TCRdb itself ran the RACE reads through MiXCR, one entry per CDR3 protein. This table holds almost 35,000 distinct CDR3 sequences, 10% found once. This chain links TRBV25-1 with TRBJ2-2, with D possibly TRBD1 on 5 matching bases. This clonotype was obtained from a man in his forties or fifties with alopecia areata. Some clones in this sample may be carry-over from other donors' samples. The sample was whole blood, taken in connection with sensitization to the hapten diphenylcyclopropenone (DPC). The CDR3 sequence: CASIGSSGLGTGELFF. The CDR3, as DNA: TGTGCCAGCATTGGCTCCTCAGGGCTCGGCACCGGGGAGCTGTTTTTT.